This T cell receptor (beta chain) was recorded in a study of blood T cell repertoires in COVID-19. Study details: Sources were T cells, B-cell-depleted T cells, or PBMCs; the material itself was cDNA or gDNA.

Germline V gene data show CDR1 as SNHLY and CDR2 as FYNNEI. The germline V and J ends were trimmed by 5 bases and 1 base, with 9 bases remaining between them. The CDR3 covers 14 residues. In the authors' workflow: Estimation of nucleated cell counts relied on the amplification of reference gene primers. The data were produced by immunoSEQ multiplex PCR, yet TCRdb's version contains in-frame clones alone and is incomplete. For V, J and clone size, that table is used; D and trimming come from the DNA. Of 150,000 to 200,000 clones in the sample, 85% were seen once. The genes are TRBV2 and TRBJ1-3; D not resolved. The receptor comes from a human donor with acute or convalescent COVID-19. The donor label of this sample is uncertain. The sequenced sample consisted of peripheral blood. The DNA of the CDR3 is TGTGCCAGCAGTTCTACAGAGTCTGGAAACACCATATATTTT. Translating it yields CASSSTESGNTIYF.